Listed below are T cell receptor beta chains from one sample, sequenced in a study of blood T cell repertoires in COVID-19. Here immunoSEQ multiplex PCR was the method, and the copy in TCRdb shows in-frame clones only, minus some. The repertoire holds around 100,000 clones, with more than 75% as singletons. Input material: peripheral blood. The source is a man between 35 and 55 years old with acute or convalescent COVID-19. CDR3s leave out the opening cysteine and the closing phenylalanine or tryptophan. Fields, in order: V gene, J gene, CDR3 protein.

V gene: TRBV25-1; J gene: TRBJ2-3; CDR3 protein: ASSEQGTDTQY
V gene: TRBV7-8; J gene: TRBJ2-3; CDR3 protein: ASSFLSGGATDTQY
V gene: TRBV7-3; J gene: TRBJ1-2; CDR3 protein: ARGTGGSNYGYT
V gene: TRBV25-1; J gene: TRBJ1-2; CDR3 protein: ASSAGQGFGYT
V gene: TRBV9; J gene: TRBJ2-5; CDR3 protein: ASSHETYRGRETQY
V gene: TRBV6-5; J gene: TRBJ2-7; CDR3 protein: ASRPQGSTYEQY
V gene: TRBV27; J gene: TRBJ1-6; CDR3 protein: ASSSLPGVPSSYNSPLH
V gene: TRBV15; J gene: TRBJ2-3; CDR3 protein: ATSRVRGGRDTQY
V gene: TRBV6-6; J gene: TRBJ2-7; CDR3 protein: ASRRLAGGTSYEQY
V gene: TRBV11-2; J gene: TRBJ2-5; CDR3 protein: ASSFEGETQY
V gene: TRBV30; J gene: TRBJ2-7; CDR3 protein: AWGQGAREQY
V gene: TRBV5-1; J gene: TRBJ2-7; CDR3 protein: ASNHNLGGGQSSYEQY
V gene: TRBV15; J gene: TRBJ2-7; CDR3 protein: ATSRGGGNYEQY
V gene: TRBV11-2; J gene: TRBJ1-1; CDR3 protein: ASKGQRNTEAF
V gene: TRBV11-2; J gene: TRBJ2-1; CDR3 protein: ASSFNSVVDNEQF
V gene: TRBV10-1; J gene: TRBJ2-7; CDR3 protein: ASSEVVGAFYEQY
V gene: TRBV27; J gene: TRBJ2-3; CDR3 protein: ASSSYRDRGTDTQY
V gene: TRBV5-1; J gene: TRBJ1-6; CDR3 protein: ASSLTDNSPLH
V gene: TRBV6-5; J gene: TRBJ2-5; CDR3 protein: ASRRQGGETQY
V gene: TRBV4-3; J gene: TRBJ2-4; CDR3 protein: ASSQAPTVAANIQY